Listed below are T cell receptor beta chains from one sample, sequenced in a study of blood T cell repertoires in COVID-19. Data came from immunoSEQ multiplex PCR; TCRdb stores just in-frame clones and leaves some out. The sample records a few hundred thousand clones, 65% to 85% being singletons. Specimen: PBMCs or T cells enriched from blood (not recorded which). The receptors were sampled from a woman aged 40 to 50 with acute COVID-19. Each CDR3 is given with its conserved first and last residue.

TRBV7-2	16	TRBJ1-3	CASSAGQATAGNTIYF
TRBV14	15	TRBJ2-2	CASSQVSGSLRELFF
TRBV9	18	TRBJ2-3	CASSGTSTASTSTDTQYF
TRBV19	14	TRBJ1-3	CASSRGGPGNTIYF
TRBV10-1	15	TRBJ1-6	CASSAAGSGDSPLHF
TRBV11-3	14	TRBJ2-5	CASSDRDREETQYF
TRBV4-2	16	TRBJ1-2	CASSQSSAGGSYGYTF
TRBV5-6	16	TRBJ1-2	CASSLRLQNPNYGYTF
TRBV6-6	12	TRBJ1-1	CASSRQNTEAFF
TRBV24-1	12	TRBJ2-5	CATSDLHQTQYF
TRBV7-9	15	TRBJ2-7	CASSPLAGGPGEQYF
TRBV7-9	17	TRBJ1-6	CASSSGYREPNVPPLHF
TRBV18	14	TRBJ1-1	CASSRATRNTEAFF
TRBV29-1	14	TRBJ2-7	CSVEKGRGSREQYF
TRBV5-4	15	TRBJ1-1	CASSEAFIWNTEAFF
TRBV27	16	TRBJ2-3	CASSTKAGTNTDTQYF
TRBV6-5	15	TRBJ2-2	CASSYWGVDTGELFF
TRBV16	16	TRBJ2-7	CASSQRGGLAGAELYF
TRBV19	14	TRBJ1-5	CASRLGQPRKPQHF
TRBV24-1	15	TRBJ1-5	CATSVGQTSNQPQHF
TRBV7-2	16	TRBJ2-5	CASSSNTAGFGETQYF
TRBV2	14	TRBJ1-1	CASSVWGLNTEAFF
TRBV30	12	TRBJ2-1	CAWSLLATEQFF
TRBV10-3	15	TRBJ1-4	CAISESRQGGEKLFF
TRBV9	15	TRBJ1-3	CASSVTPSSGNTIYF
TRBV5-1	15	TRBJ2-1	CASSLGAGGYNEQFF
TRBV20-1	15	TRBJ2-1	CSASHETGWRVEQFF
TRBV2	14	TRBJ1-5	CASSGEYRDQPQHF
TRBV7-3	13	TRBJ1-1	CASSAQQGTEAFF
TRBV15	21	TRBJ1-4	CATSREVAGQAVSTTNEKLFF
TRBV28	14	TRBJ1-4	CASSPTGVGEKLFF
TRBV27	14	TRBJ1-4	CASRSGTGVEKLFF
TRBV10-2	15	TRBJ2-7	CASSPGGLIFDEQYF
TRBV2	16	TRBJ2-6	CASSPTLTSGGALLTF